Listed below are T cell receptor beta chains from one sample, sequenced in a study of human T cells and chemical hapten exposure. TCRdb re-called the RACE reads through MiXCR, storing one row per CDR3 protein. The sample includes about 260,000 distinct CDR3 sequences, about 9% of them seen just once. The sequencing used whole blood, collected in connection with sensitization to the hapten diphenylcyclopropenone (DPC). These receptors originate from a woman in her thirties or forties with alopecia areata. Some clones in this sample may be carry-over from other donors' samples. CDR3s include the opening cysteine and the closing phenylalanine or tryptophan. D genes are given only for firm matches. Clone sizes are given selectively: once, few, many, or a class where the clone is expanded.

CDR3	DNA	size	V	J	D
CASSSPFEGTYEQYF	TGTGCCAGCAGCTCCCCTTTTGAGGGGACCTACGAGCAGTACTTC	few	TRBV6-2/TRBV6-3	TRBJ2-7	-
CASRTGNHEQYF	TGTGCCAGCAGAACAGGAAACCACGAGCAGTACTTC	few	TRBV6-2/TRBV6-3	TRBJ2-7	-
CASSLTSGSPYSYNEQFF	TGTGCCAGCAGCCTTACTAGCGGGAGCCCCTACTCCTACAATGAGCAGTTCTTC	many	TRBV9	TRBJ2-1	TRBD2
CASRAPNSPLHF	TGTGCCAGCAGGGCCCCCAATTCACCCCTCCACTTT	-	TRBV28	TRBJ1-6	-
CASSWGYSQETQYF	TGTGCCAGCAGCTGGGGGTATAGCCAAGAGACCCAGTACTTC	few	TRBV5-5	TRBJ2-5	-
CASSPDGSYEQYF	TGCGCCAGCAGCCCGGACGGCTCCTACGAGCAGTACTTC	many	TRBV5-1	TRBJ2-7	-
CASSPGAGDGELFF	TGTGCCAGCAGCCCGGGAGCGGGAGACGGGGAGCTGTTTTTT	-	TRBV4-2	TRBJ2-2	TRBD2
CASRREADTQYF	TGTGCCAGCCGTCGGGAAGCAGATACGCAGTATTTT	-	TRBV11-2	TRBJ2-3	-
CASSRYGQGANEKLFF	TGCGCCAGCAGCCGTTATGGGCAGGGTGCTAATGAAAAACTGTTTTTT	many	TRBV4-3	TRBJ1-4	-
CASSQRDRGSYEQYF	TGTGCCAGCAGCCAACGTGACAGGGGCTCCTACGAGCAGTACTTC	-	TRBV16	TRBJ2-7	TRBD1
CASSVVEGTQYF	TGTGCCAGCAGCGTAGTGGAGGGTACGCAGTATTTT	-	TRBV9	TRBJ2-3	-
CASSTGLSGQPQHF	TGTGCCAGCAGTACAGGCCTCTCGGGGCAGCCCCAGCATTTT	-	TRBV6-2/TRBV6-3	TRBJ1-5	-
CATSTSNYGYTF	TGTGCCACCAGTACAAGTAACTATGGCTACACCTTC	-	TRBV24-1	TRBJ1-2	-
CASSLTHGRFRETQYF	TGTGCCAGCAGCCTCACCCACGGACGGTTCAGGGAGACCCAGTACTTC	few	TRBV7-2	TRBJ2-5	-
CASSPSDGNQPQHF	TGTGCCAGCAGCCCCAGCGACGGCAATCAGCCCCAGCATTTT	-	TRBV7-9	TRBJ1-5	-
CASSYGDDTQYF	TGTGCCAGCAGTTACGGGGATGATACGCAGTATTTT	-	TRBV6-2/TRBV6-3	TRBJ2-3	-
CASSLARTSSYNEQFF	TGTGCCAGCAGCTTAGCCCGGACGAGCTCCTACAATGAGCAGTTCTTC	-	TRBV7-8	TRBJ2-1	-
CASSQGSLAGDYNEQFF	TGCGCCAGCAGCCAAGGATCCTTGGCGGGAGACTACAATGAGCAGTTCTTC	-	TRBV4-1	TRBJ2-1	TRBD2
CASSLDTTATNEKLFF	TGCGCCAGCAGCTTGGATACTACCGCCACTAATGAAAAACTGTTTTTT	few	TRBV5-1	TRBJ1-4	-
CSAFTGLTSGNTGGLFF	TGCAGCGCGTTTACGGGCTTGACTAGCGGGAACACCGGGGGGCTGTTTTTT	-	TRBV29-1	TRBJ2-2	TRBD2
CSARDGGGQPQHF	TGCAGCGCCCGAGATGGGGGAGGTCAGCCCCAGCATTTT	many	TRBV29-1	TRBJ1-5	-
CASSFYRGRATEAFF	TGTGCCAGCAGTTTTTACAGGGGGCGCGCCACTGAAGCTTTCTTT	-	TRBV27	TRBJ1-1	TRBD1
CASSFSGLGVSEQFF	TGTGCCAGCAGTTTCTCTGGACTAGGAGTCAGTGAGCAGTTCTTC	few	TRBV28	TRBJ2-1	TRBD2
CASSAPSGRAGDTGELFF	TGTGCCAGCAGCGCGCCTAGCGGGAGGGCCGGGGACACCGGGGAGCTGTTTTTT	few	TRBV9	TRBJ2-2	TRBD2
CASSLSGGYQPQHF	TGTGCCAGCAGTTTATCCGGAGGGTATCAGCCCCAGCATTTT	few	TRBV12-3/TRBV12-4	TRBJ1-5	-
CASTLTGRPRDEQYF	TGTGCCAGCACCCTGACCGGGAGGCCTCGGGACGAGCAGTACTTC	-	TRBV7-9	TRBJ2-7	TRBD2
CASIAELNTEAFF	TGTGCCAGCATAGCAGAACTGAACACTGAAGCTTTCTTT	few	TRBV7-9	TRBJ1-1	-
CSASPGTSGSYEQYF	TGCAGTGCTAGTCCTGGGACTAGCGGTTCCTACGAGCAGTACTTC	few	TRBV20-1	TRBJ2-7	TRBD2
CASGIGLPSIF	TGTGCCAGTGGAATAGGTCTACCATCAATTTTT	many	TRBV12-3/TRBV12-4	TRBJ1-5	-
CAITGRQGTPDTQYF	TGTGCCATCACCGGACGACAGGGAACACCAGATACGCAGTATTTT	-	TRBV10-3	TRBJ2-3	TRBD1
CASRETSGRAAPYF	TGTGCCAGCAGGGAAACTAGCGGGAGGGCCGCACCGTACTTC	-	TRBV6-5	TRBJ2-7	TRBD2
CASSYDRGSGNTIYF	TGCGCCAGCAGCTACGACAGGGGCTCTGGAAACACCATATATTTT	-	TRBV5-1	TRBJ1-3	TRBD1